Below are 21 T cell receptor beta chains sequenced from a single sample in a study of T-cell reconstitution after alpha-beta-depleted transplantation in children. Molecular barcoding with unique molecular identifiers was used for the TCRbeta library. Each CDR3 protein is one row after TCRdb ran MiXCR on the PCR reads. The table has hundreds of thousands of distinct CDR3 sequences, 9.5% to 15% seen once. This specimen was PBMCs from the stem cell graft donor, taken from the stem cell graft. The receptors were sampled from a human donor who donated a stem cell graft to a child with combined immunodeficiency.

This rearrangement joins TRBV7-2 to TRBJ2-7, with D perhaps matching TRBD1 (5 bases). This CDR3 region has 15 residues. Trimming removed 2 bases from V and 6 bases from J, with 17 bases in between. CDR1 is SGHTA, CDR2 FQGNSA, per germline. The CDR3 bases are TGTGCCAGCAGCTTATCCCAGGGCTTAATAACCGAGCAGTACTTC. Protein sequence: CASSLSQGLITEQYF.

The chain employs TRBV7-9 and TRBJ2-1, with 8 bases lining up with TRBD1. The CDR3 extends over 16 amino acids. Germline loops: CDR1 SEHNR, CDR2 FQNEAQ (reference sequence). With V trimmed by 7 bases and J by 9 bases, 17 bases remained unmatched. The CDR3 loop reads CASTEPGQAPLGEQFF. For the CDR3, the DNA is TGTGCCAGCACCGAGCCGGGACAGGCTCCCTTGGGTGAGCAGTTCTTC.

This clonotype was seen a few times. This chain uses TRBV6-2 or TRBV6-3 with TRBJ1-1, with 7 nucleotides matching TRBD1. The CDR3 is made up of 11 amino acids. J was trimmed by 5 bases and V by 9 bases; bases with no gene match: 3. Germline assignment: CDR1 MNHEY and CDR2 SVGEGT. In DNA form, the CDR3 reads TGTGCCAGTGTACAGGGGACTGAAGCTTTCTTT. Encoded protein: CASVQGTEAFF.

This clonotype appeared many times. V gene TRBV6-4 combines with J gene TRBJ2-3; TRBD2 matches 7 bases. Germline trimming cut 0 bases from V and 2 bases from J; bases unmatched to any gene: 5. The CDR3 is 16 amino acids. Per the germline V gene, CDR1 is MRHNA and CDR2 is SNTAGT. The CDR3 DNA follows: TGTGCCAGCAGTGACTCAACGGGGGGTGCCACAGATACGCAGTATTTT. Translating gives CASSDSTGGATDTQYF.

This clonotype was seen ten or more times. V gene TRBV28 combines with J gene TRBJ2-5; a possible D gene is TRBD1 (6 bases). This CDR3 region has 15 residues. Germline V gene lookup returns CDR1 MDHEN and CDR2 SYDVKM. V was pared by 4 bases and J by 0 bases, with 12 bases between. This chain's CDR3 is CASSSYRVDQETQYF. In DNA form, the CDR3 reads TGTGCCAGCAGTTCTTACAGGGTGGACCAAGAGACCCAGTACTTC.

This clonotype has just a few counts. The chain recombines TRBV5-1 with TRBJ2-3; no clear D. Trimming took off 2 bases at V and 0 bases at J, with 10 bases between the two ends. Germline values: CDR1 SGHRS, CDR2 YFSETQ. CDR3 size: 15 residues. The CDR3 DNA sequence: TGCGCCAGCAGCTTCGGCATAGTCAGCACAGATACGCAGTATTTT. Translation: CASSFGIVSTDTQYF.

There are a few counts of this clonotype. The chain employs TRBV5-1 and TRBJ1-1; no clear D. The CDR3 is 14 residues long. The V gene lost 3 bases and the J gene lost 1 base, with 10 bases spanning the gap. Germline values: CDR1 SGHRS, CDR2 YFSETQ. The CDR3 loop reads CASSSRTSNTEAFF. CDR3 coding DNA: TGCGCCAGCAGCTCCCGCACCTCGAACACTGAAGCTTTCTTT. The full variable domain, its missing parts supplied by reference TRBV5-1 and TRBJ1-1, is KAGVTQTPRYLIKTRGQQVTLSCSPISGHRSVSWYQQTPGQGLQFLFEYFSETQRNKGNFPGRFSGRQFSNSRSEMNVSTLELGDSALYLCASSSRTSNTEAFFGQGTRLTVV.

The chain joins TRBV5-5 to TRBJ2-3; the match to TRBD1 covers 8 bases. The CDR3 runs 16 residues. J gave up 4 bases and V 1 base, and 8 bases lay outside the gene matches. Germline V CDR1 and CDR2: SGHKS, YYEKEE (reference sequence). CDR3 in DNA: TGTGCCAGCAGCTTGCTGCCGGGACAGGCTTCAGATACGCAGTATTTT. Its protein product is CASSLLPGQASDTQYF.

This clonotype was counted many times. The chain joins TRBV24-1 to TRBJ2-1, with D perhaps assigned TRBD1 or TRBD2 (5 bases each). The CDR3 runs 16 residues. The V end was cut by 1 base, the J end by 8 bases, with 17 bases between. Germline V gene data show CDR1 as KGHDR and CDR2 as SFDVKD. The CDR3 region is CATSDLKRGLRDEQFF. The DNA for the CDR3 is TGTGCCACCAGTGATTTAAAGAGGGGCCTACGAGATGAGCAGTTCTTC.

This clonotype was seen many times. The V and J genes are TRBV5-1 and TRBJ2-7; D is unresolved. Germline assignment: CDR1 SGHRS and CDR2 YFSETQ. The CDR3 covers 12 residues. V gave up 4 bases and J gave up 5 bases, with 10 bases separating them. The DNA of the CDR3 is TGCGCCAGCAGCCCATCTGTGGACGAGCAGTACTTC. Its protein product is CASSPSVDEQYF.

Written as DNA, the CDR3 is TGTGCCAGCAGTCGCTGGGACGCTAGCGGGAATGTCGACAATGAGCAGTTCTTC. Translated, it gives CASSRWDASGNVDNEQFF. This sequence joins TRBV12-3 or TRBV12-4 and TRBJ2-1, with 9 bases fitting TRBD2. The CDR3 sequence is 18 residues long. V lost 5 bases to trimming and J lost 5 bases; unmatched junction nucleotides: 16.

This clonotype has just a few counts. The CDR3 DNA is TGTGCCAGCAGCTGGGGGGCCGGCACTGAAGCTTTCTTT. Amino acids: CASSWGAGTEAFF. The genes are TRBV7-2 and TRBJ1-1, with D possibly being TRBD1 (6 bases). V gave up 4 bases and J gave up 4 bases, with 10 bases separating them. Germline lookup yields CDR1 SGHTA and CDR2 FQGNSA. The CDR3 runs to 13 residues. The full variable domain, in which reference TRBV7-2 and TRBJ1-1 provide the parts outside the CDR3, is GAGVSQSPSNKVTEKGKDVELRCDPISGHTALYWYRQSLGQGLEFLIYFQGNSAPDKSGLPSDRFSAERTGGSVSTLTIQRTQQEDSAVYLCASSWGAGTEAFFGQGTRLTVV.

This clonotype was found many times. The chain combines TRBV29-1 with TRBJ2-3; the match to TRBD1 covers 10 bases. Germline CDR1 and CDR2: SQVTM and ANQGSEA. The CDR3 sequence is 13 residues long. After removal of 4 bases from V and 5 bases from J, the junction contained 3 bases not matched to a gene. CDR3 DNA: TGCAGCGTTGGACAGGGGGCGGGAGATACGCAGTATTTT. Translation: CSVGQGAGDTQYF.

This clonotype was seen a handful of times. DNA for the CDR3: TGTGCCAGCAGCTTCCGGAGGGCCCCGTTTCCCGGGGGTGAGCAGTTCTTC. Translation: CASSFRRAPFPGGEQFF. The rearrangement uses TRBV7-8 and TRBJ2-1; D is possibly TRBD2 (6 bases). The CDR3 has 17 amino acids. In germline, CDR1 is SGHVS, CDR2 FQNEAQ. The V and J ends lost 3 bases and 9 bases respectively, with 24 bases between them.

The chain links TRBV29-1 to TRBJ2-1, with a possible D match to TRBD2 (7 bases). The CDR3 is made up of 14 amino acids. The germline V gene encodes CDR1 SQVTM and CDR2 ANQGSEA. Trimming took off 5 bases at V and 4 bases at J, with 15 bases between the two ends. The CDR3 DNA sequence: TGCAGCGTTAGACGGGGGGCGGGTTACAATGAGCAGTTCTTC. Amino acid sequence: CSVRRGAGYNEQFF.

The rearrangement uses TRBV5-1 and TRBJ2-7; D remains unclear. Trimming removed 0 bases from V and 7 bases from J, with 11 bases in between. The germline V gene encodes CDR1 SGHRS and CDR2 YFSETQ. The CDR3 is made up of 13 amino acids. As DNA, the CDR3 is TGCGCCAGCAGCTTGGAGGCGGCGCGGGAGCAGTACTTC. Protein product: CASSLEAAREQYF.

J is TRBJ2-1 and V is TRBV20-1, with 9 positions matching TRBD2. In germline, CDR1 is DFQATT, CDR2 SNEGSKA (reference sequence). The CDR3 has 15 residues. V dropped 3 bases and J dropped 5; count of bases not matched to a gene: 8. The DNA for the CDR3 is TGCAGTGCTAGGGCCAACCCTAGCGGGAACAATGAGCAGTTCTTC. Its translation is CSARANPSGNNEQFF.

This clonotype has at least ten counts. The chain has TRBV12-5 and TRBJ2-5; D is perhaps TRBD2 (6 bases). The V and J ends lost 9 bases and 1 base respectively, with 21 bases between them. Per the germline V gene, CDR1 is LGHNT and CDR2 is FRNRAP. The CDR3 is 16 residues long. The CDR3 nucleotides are TGTGCTAGCTTACCCGGTCGCGGGGCCTTCCAAGAGACCCAGTACTTC. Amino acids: CASLPGRGAFQETQYF.

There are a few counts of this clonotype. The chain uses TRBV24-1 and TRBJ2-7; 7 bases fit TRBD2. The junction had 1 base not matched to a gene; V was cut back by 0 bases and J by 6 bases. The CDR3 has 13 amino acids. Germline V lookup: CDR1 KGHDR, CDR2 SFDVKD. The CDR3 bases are TGTGCCACCAGTGATTTGGAGCGGGGCGAGCAGTACTTC. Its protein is CATSDLERGEQYF.

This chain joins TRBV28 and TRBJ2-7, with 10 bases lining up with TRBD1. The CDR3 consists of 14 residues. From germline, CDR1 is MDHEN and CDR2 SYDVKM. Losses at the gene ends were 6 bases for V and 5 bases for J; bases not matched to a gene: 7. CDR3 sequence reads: CASSPPGQGNEQYF. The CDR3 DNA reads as TGTGCCAGCAGCCCCCCGGGACAGGGGAACGAGCAGTACTTC.

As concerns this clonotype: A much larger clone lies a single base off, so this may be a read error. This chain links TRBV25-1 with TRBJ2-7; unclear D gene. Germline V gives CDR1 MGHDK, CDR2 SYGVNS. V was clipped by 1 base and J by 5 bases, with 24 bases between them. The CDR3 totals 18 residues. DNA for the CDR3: TGTGCCAGCAGTGAATTTTTCCCCTCGAGAGAAGGTCCCAACGAGCAGTACTTC. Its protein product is CASSEFFPSREGPNEQYF.